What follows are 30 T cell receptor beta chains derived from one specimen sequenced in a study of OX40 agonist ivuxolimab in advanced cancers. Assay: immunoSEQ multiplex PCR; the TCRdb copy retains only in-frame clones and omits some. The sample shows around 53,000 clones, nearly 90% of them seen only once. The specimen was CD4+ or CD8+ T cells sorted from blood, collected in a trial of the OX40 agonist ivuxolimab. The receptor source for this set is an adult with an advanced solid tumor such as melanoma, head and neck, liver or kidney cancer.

The CDR3 here is CATSRDLRPEGGYTF. Here the CDR3 DNA reads TGTGCCACCAGCAGAGATCTCCGCCCCGAAGGGGGCTACACCTTC. The chain recombines TRBV15 with TRBJ1-2; D not certain. Germline values: CDR1 LNHNV, CDR2 YYDKDF (reference sequence). The CDR3 is made up of 15 amino acids. Trimming cost V 0 bases and J 8 bases, with 16 bases left between them.

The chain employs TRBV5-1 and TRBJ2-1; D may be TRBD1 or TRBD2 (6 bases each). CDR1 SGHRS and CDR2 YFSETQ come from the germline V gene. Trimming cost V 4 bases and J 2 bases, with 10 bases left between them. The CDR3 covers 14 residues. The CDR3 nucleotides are TGCGCCAGCAGCCCAGGGGAGGCCTACAATGAGCAGTTCTTC. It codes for CASSPGEAYNEQFF. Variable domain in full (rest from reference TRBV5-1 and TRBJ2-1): KAGVTQTPRYLIKTRGQQVTLSCSPISGHRSVSWYQQTPGQGLQFLFEYFSETQRNKGNFPGRFSGRQFSNSRSEMNVSTLELGDSALYLCASSPGEAYNEQFFGPGTRLTVL.

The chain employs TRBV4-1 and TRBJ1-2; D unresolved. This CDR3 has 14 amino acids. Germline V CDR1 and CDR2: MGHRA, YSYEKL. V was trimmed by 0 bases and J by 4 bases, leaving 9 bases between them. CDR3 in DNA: TGCGCCAGCAGCCAAGATCCCGGGTCCTATGGCTACACCTTC. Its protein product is CASSQDPGSYGYTF.

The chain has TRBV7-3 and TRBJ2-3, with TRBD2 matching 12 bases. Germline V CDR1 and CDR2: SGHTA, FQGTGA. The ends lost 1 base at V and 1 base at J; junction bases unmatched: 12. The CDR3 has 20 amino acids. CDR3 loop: CASSLKPLAGGPSGTDTQYF. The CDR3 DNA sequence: TGTGCCAGCAGCTTAAAACCCCTAGCGGGAGGGCCCTCTGGCACAGATACGCAGTATTTT.

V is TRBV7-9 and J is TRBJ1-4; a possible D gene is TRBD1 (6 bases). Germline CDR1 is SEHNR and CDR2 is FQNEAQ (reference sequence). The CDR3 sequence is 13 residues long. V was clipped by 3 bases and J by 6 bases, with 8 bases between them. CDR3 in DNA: TGTGCCAGCAGCTTCCCAGGGGATGAAAAACTGTTTTTT. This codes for CASSFPGDEKLFF.

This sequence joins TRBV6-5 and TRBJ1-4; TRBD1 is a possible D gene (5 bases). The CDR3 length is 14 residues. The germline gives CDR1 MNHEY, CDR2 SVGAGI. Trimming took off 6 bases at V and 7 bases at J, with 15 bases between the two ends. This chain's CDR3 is CASRRDPRGEKLFF. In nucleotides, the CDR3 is TGTGCCAGCAGGAGGGACCCTCGAGGTGAAAAACTGTTTTTT.

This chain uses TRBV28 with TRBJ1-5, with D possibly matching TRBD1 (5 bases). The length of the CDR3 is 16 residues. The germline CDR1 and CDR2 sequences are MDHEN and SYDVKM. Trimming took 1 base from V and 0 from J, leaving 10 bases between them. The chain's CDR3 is CASSLLGDYSNQPQHF. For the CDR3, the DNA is TGTGCCAGCAGTTTATTGGGGGACTATAGCAATCAGCCCCAGCATTTT. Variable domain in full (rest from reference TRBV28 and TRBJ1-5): DVKVTQSSRYLVKRTGEKVFLECVQDMDHENMFWYRQDPGLGLRLIYFSYDVKMKEKGDIPEGYSVSREKKERFSLILESASTNQTSMYLCASSLLGDYSNQPQHFGDGTRLSIL.

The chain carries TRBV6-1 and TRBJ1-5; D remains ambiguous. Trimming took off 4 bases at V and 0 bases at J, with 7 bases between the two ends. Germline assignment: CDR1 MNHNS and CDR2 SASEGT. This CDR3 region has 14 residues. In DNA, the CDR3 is TGTGCCAGCAGTGGGGCTGCTAGCAATCAGCCCCAGCATTTT. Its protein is CASSGAASNQPQHF.

The CDR3 bases are TGTGCCAGCAGGGAGATTACAGGGTTTGGTGAAGCTTTCTTT. Translated, it gives CASREITGFGEAFF. J is TRBJ1-1 and V is TRBV2; D might be TRBD1 (6 bases). V was pared by 6 bases and J by 7 bases, with 18 bases between. Germline V gene sequence: CDR1 SNHLY, CDR2 FYNNEI. CDR3 length equals 14 residues. The variable domain in full, completed from reference TRBV2 and TRBJ1-1, reads EPEVTQTPSHQVTQMGQEVILRCVPISNHLYFYWYRQILGQKVEFLVSFYNNEISEKSEIFDDQFSVERPDGSNFTLKIRSTKLEDSAMYFCASREITGFGEAFFGQGTRLTVV.

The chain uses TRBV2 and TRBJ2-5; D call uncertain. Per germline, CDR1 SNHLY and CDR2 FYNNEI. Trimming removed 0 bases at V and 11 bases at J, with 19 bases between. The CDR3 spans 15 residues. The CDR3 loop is CASSEAGVRLFEQYF. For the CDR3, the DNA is TGTGCCAGCAGTGAAGCTGGCGTGAGGTTGTTTGAGCAGTACTTC.

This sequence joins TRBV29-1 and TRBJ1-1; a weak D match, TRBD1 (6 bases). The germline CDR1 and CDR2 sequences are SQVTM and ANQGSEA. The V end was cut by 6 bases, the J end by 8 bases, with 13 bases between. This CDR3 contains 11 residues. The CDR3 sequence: CSVKGGREAFF. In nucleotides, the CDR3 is TGCAGCGTAAAGGGGGGCAGAGAAGCTTTCTTT.

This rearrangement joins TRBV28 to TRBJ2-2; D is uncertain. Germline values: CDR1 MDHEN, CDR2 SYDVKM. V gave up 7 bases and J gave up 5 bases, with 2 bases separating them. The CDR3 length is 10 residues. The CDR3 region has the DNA TGTGCCAGCAAAACCGGGGAGCTGTTTTTT. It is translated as CASKTGELFF.

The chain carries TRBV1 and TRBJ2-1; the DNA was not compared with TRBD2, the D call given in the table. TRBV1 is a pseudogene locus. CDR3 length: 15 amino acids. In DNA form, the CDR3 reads TGCACCAGCAGACCGGGACTAGGGCCCCTCAATGAGCAGTTCTTC. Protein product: CTSRPGLGPLNEQFF.

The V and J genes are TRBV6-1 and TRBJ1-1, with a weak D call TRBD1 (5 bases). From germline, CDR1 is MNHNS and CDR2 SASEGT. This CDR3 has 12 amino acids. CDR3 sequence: CANGGGNTEAFF. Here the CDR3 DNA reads TGTGCTAATGGGGGTGGGAACACTGAAGCTTTCTTT.

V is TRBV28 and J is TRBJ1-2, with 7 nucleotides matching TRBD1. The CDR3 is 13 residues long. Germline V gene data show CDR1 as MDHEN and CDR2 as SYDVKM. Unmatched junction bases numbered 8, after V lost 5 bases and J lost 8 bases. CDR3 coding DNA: TGTGCCAGCAGTCCCGACAGGGCGCGGGGCTACACCTTC. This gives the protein CASSPDRARGYTF.

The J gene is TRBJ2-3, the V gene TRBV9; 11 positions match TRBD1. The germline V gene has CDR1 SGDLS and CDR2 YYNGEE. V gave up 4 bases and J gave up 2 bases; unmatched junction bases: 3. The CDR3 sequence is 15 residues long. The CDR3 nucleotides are TGTGCCAGCAGCAGGACAGGGGGCGTCACAGATACGCAGTATTTT. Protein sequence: CASSRTGGVTDTQYF.

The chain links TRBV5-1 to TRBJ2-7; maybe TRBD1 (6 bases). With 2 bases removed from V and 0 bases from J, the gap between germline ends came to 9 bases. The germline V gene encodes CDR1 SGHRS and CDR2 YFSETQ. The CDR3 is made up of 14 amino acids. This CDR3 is CASSFIQGSYEQYF. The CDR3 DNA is TGCGCCAGCAGCTTTATACAGGGCTCCTACGAGCAGTACTTC.

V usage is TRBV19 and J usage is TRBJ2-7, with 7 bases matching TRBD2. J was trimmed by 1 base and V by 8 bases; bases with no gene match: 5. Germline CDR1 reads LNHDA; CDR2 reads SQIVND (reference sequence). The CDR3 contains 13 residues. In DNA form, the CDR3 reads TGTGCCAGTTCCGGGACTATTTCCTACGAGCAGTACTTC. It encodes CASSGTISYEQYF.

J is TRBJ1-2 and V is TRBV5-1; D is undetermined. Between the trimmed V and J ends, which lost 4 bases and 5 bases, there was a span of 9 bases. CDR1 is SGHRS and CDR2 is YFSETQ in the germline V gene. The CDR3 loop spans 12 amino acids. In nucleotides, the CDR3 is TGCGCCAGCAGCACCGGCCAGTATGGCTACACCTTC. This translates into CASSTGQYGYTF.

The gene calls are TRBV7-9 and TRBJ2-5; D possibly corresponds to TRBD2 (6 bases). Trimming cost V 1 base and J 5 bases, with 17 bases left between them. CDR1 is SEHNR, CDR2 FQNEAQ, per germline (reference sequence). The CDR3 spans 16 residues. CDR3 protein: CASSLVEGPLDETQYF. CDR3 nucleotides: TGTGCCAGCAGCTTAGTGGAGGGCCCGTTGGATGAGACCCAGTACTTC.

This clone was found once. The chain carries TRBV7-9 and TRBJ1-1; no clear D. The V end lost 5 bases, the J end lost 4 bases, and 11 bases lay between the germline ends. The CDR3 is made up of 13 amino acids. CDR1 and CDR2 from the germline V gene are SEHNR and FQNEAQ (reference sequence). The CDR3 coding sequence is TGTGCCAGCAGCCTCCGGGAAACCACTGAAGCTTTCTTT. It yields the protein CASSLRETTEAFF.

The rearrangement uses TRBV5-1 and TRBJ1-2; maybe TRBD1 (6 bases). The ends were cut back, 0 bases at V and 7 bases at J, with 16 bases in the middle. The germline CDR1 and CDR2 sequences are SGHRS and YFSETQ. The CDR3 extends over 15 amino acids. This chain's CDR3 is CASSLGRGLGFGYTF. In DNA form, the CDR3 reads TGCGCCAGCAGCTTGGGTCGGGGGCTTGGGTTTGGCTACACCTTC.

For the CDR3, the DNA is TGTGCCAGCAGCTTAGCAAGCGTCTCCGGGGAGCTGTTTTTT. Amino acid sequence: CASSLASVSGELFF. The V and J genes are TRBV11-3 and TRBJ2-2, with D unresolved. V dropped 1 base and J dropped 6 bases, with 9 bases sitting between them. The CDR3 contains 14 residues. Germline CDR1 is SGHNT and CDR2 is YENEEA.

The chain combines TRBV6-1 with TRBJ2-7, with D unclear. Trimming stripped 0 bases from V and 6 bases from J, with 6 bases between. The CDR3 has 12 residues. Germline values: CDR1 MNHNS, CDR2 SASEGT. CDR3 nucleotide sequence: TGTGCCAGCAGTGAAGCGCTTTTCGAGCAGTACTTC. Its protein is CASSEALFEQYF.

CDR3 residues: CASSLGGAQSEKLFF. The CDR3, as DNA: TGTGCCAGCAGCTTAGGAGGGGCGCAGTCTGAAAAACTGTTTTTT. The chain uses TRBV11-3 and TRBJ1-4; the D gene is possibly TRBD1 (5 bases). CDR3 length: 15 residues. The V gene lost 1 base and the J gene lost 7 bases, with 13 bases spanning the gap. Looked up from germline, CDR1 is SGHNT and CDR2 is YENEEA.

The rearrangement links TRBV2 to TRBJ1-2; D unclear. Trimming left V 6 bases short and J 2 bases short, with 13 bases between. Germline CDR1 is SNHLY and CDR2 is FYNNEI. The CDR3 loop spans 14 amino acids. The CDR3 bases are TGTGCCAGCAGCCCGGTCGGGCAAAACTATGGCTACACCTTC. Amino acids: CASSPVGQNYGYTF.

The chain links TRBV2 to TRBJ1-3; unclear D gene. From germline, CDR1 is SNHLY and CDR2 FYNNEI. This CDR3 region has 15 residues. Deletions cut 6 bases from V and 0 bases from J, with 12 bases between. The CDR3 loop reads CASRPLTSSGNTIYF. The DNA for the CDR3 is TGTGCCAGCAGACCTCTAACCAGCTCTGGAAACACCATATATTTT. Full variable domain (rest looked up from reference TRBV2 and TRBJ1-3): EPEVTQTPSHQVTQMGQEVILRCVPISNHLYFYWYRQILGQKVEFLVSFYNNEISEKSEIFDDQFSVERPDGSNFTLKIRSTKLEDSAMYFCASRPLTSSGNTIYFGEGSWLTVV.

CDR3 sequence (DNA): TGTGCCAGCTCACCACCGAATTTGGGGGCCAACGTCCTGACTTTC. The encoded protein is CASSPPNLGANVLTF. The gene calls are TRBV18 and TRBJ2-6; no clear D. The length of the CDR3 is 15 residues. V shed 0 bases and J shed 4 bases, with 7 bases lying between them. Germline V gene sequence: CDR1 KGHSH, CDR2 LQKENI. Full variable domain (rest looked up from reference TRBV18 and TRBJ2-6): NAGVMQNPRHLVRRRGQEARLRCSPMKGHSHVYWYRQLPEEGLKFMVYLQKENIIDESGMPKERFSAEFPKEGPSILRIQQVVRGDSAAYFCASSPPNLGANVLTFGAGSRLTVL.

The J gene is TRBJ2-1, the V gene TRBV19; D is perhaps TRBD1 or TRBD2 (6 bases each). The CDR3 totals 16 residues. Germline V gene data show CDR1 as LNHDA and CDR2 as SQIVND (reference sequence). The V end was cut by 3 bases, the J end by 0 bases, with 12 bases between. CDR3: CASSISGGLSYNEQFF. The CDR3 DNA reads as TGTGCCAGTAGTATTTCTGGGGGGCTCTCCTACAATGAGCAGTTCTTC. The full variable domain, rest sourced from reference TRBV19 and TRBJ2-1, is DGGITQSPKYLFRKEGQNVTLSCEQNLNHDAMYWYRQDPGQGLRLIYYSQIVNDFQKGDIAEGYSVSREKKESFPLTVTSAQKNPTAFYLCASSISGGLSYNEQFFGPGTRLTVL.

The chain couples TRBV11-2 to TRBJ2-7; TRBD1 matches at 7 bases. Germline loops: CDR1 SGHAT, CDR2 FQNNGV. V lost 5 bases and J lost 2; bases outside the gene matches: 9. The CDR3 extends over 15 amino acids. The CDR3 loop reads CASSRVGDRTYEQYF. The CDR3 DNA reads TGTGCCAGCAGCCGCGTTGGGGACAGAACCTACGAGCAGTACTTC. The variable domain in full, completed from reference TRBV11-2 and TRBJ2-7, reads EAGVAQSPRYKIIEKRQSVAFWCNPISGHATLYWYQQILGQGPKLLIQFQNNGVVDDSQLPKDRFSAERLKGVDSTLKIQPAKLEDSAVYLCASSRVGDRTYEQYFGPGTRLTVT.